A single sample is the source of the 16 T cell receptor beta chains below, sequenced in a study of CD4 T cells in relation to SARS-CoV-2 and coronaviruses. What these receptors recognize is not known. Some clones are missing from TCRdb's copy, which holds only in-frame ones; the method was immunoSEQ multiplex PCR. This table has about 26,000 clones, around 75% appearing once. Before the COVID-19 pandemic, during about 2010-2018, CD4+ T cells were taken from unexposed donors. Isolation of CD4+ T cells took place after about 9 days in culture. The material sequenced was CD4+ T cells from PBMCs, cultured in vitro. The receptors shown here come from a human donor in good health.

The rearrangement links TRBV6-5 to TRBJ2-7; D unresolved. Germline-derived CDR1 and CDR2 are MNHEY and SVGAGI. Trimming stripped 7 bases from V and 3 bases from J, with 13 bases between. CDR3 length equals 13 residues. DNA for the CDR3: TGTGCCAGCATTTTAGACTCGCACTACGAGCAGTACTTC. It codes for CASILDSHYEQYF.

The chain joins TRBV6-5 to TRBJ1-4, with a possible D match to TRBD1 (6 bases). V shed 9 bases and J shed 4 bases, with 12 bases lying between them. CDR3 length equals 13 residues. Germline values: CDR1 MNHEY, CDR2 SVGAGI. In DNA, the CDR3 is TGTGCCAGTAAAGGACAGCTTAATGAAAAACTGTTTTTT. It yields the protein CASKGQLNEKLFF.

The genes are TRBV4-3 and TRBJ1-2, with 7 bases fitting TRBD1. The ends lost 8 bases at V and 5 bases at J; junction bases unmatched: 11. Germline-derived CDR1 and CDR2 are LGHNA and YSLEER. The CDR3 covers 14 residues. The CDR3 loop is CASRTTGSAYGYTF. The CDR3 nucleotides read TGCGCCAGCCGTACGACAGGGAGTGCGTATGGCTACACCTTC.

This chain joins TRBV5-4 and TRBJ2-3, with a possible D match to TRBD1 (6 bases). The CDR3 is 15 residues long. Trimming removed 4 bases at V and 2 bases at J, with 14 bases between. Looked up from germline, CDR1 is SGHNT and CDR2 is YYREEE (reference sequence). The CDR3 loop reads CASSIWTVFTDTQYF. CDR3 nucleotide sequence: TGTGCCAGCAGCATATGGACAGTCTTCACAGATACGCAGTATTTT.

J is TRBJ2-6 and V is TRBV30; no definite D call. CDR1 is GTSNPN and CDR2 is SVGIG in the germline V gene (reference sequence). The CDR3 runs 17 residues. Trimming took off 8 bases at V and 0 bases at J, with 20 bases between the two ends. The CDR3 DNA follows: TGTGCCGGCCGAGGTCCCGAGTCCCCCTCTGGGGCCAACGTCCTGACTTTC. Residues: CAGRGPESPSGANVLTF.

This chain links TRBV5-6 with TRBJ1-2, with 9 nucleotides matching TRBD1. V lost 3 bases and J lost 5; bases outside the gene matches: 8. This CDR3 is built from 15 residues. CDR1 is SGHDT, CDR2 YYEEEE, per germline. The CDR3 sequence: CASSYGTGRVYGYTF. The CDR3 nucleotides are TGTGCCAGCAGCTACGGGACAGGGAGGGTGTATGGCTACACCTTC.

The chain is built from TRBV28 and TRBJ2-2, with D possibly called TRBD1 or TRBD2 (5 bases each). Germline loops: CDR1 MDHEN, CDR2 SYDVKM. This CDR3 is built from 15 residues. The V gene lost 7 bases and the J gene lost 5 bases, with 17 bases spanning the gap. The CDR3 DNA sequence: TGTGCCAGCACTACCGGGGCAACGGCTACCGGGGAGCTGTTTTTT. This sequence encodes CASTTGATATGELFF.

The V call is TRBV18, the J call TRBJ1-1; D perhaps matches TRBD1 (5 bases). Trimming stripped 3 bases from V and 8 bases from J, with 25 bases between. This CDR3 has 17 residues. CDR1 and CDR2 from the germline V gene are KGHSH and LQKENI. CDR3 region: CASSPSEHGAVPREAFF. For the CDR3, the DNA is TGTGCCAGCTCACCTTCCGAACACGGGGCTGTACCTAGGGAAGCTTTCTTT.

The V gene is TRBV10-2, the J gene TRBJ2-1, with D possibly TRBD2 on 6 matching bases. V shed 0 bases and J shed 6 bases, with 12 bases lying between them. The CDR3 is 15 residues long. Germline-derived CDR1 and CDR2 are WSHSY and SAAADI. The CDR3 coding sequence is TGCGCCAGCAGTGAGTCGGGACTGGGACGCAATGAGCAGTTCTTC. This gives the protein CASSESGLGRNEQFF.

The chain has TRBV5-4 and TRBJ2-5; D remains unclear. Deletions cut 7 bases from V and 4 bases from J, with 8 bases between. The CDR3 has 11 amino acids. CDR1 and CDR2 from the germline V gene are SGHNT and YYREEE (reference sequence). The CDR3 protein is CASGQRETQYF. The CDR3 nucleotides read TGTGCCAGCGGCCAGAGAGAGACCCAGTACTTC.

The chain combines TRBV2 with TRBJ2-5, with 12 bases matching TRBD2. The junction had 9 bases not matched to a gene; V was cut back by 5 bases and J by 5 bases. The CDR3 spans 16 residues. The germline V gene encodes CDR1 SNHLY and CDR2 FYNNEI. CDR3 amino acids: CASSRLAGVLGETQYF. The CDR3 DNA is TGTGCCAGCAGTAGACTAGCGGGGGTCCTAGGGGAGACCCAGTACTTC.

This sequence joins TRBV7-2 and TRBJ1-1; possibly TRBD1 for D (6 bases). The CDR3 is 14 amino acids. The germline V gene has CDR1 SGHTA and CDR2 FQGNSA. The germline V and J ends were trimmed by 5 bases and 1 base, with 11 bases remaining between them. The CDR3 here is CASSPQTGNTEAFF. The CDR3 nucleotides read TGTGCCAGCAGCCCTCAGACAGGGAACACTGAAGCTTTCTTT.

The CDR3 DNA is TGTGCCAGCAGCTCCCGACTAGTCCTTAGAAATGAGCAGTTCTTC. It is translated as CASSSRLVLRNEQFF. This rearrangement joins TRBV7-8 to TRBJ2-1, with a possible D match to TRBD2 (6 bases). The V end was cut by 4 bases, the J end by 7 bases, with 17 bases between. The CDR3 consists of 15 residues. Germline V CDR1 and CDR2: SGHVS, FQNEAQ.

This sequence joins TRBV2 and TRBJ1-5, with a possible D match to TRBD1 (5 bases). The CDR3 totals 13 residues. CDR1 and CDR2 from the germline V gene are SNHLY and FYNNEI. The V end lost 7 bases, the J end lost 7 bases, and 14 bases lay between the germline ends. CDR3 DNA: TGTGCCAGCACTCGAGGGGAAGGGCAGCCCCAGCATTTT. Protein product: CASTRGEGQPQHF.

In its sample, this clone was seen a few times. The J gene is TRBJ1-5, the V gene TRBV19, with D hard to call. This CDR3 has 13 amino acids. Germline V gene sequence: CDR1 LNHDA, CDR2 SQIVND (reference sequence). V dropped 3 bases and J dropped 6 bases, with 9 bases sitting between them. The CDR3 DNA follows: TGTGCCAGTAGTATGGCCACAATTCAGCCCCAGCATTTT. Protein sequence: CASSMATIQPQHF. Looking up the rest from reference TRBV19 and TRBJ1-5 gives the full variable domain: DGGITQSPKYLFRKEGQNVTLSCEQNLNHDAMYWYRQDPGQGLRLIYYSQIVNDFQKGDIAEGYSVSREKKESFPLTVTSAQKNPTAFYLCASSMATIQPQHFGDGTRLSIL.

The CDR3 protein is CASSPRQGIGVGYGYTF. DNA of the CDR3: TGTGCCAGCAGCCCCCGACAGGGGATTGGGGTAGGCTATGGCTACACCTTC. The chain is built from TRBV13 and TRBJ1-2, with 8 bases that match TRBD1. CDR3 size: 17 residues. Germline values: CDR1 PRHDT, CDR2 FYEKMQ (reference sequence). Trimming at V came to 5 bases and at J to 4 bases, leaving 15 bases not matched to a gene.